This T cell receptor (beta chain) was recovered during a study of OX40 agonist ivuxolimab in advanced cancers. For the study at large: Given to patients was ivuxolimab, an agonistic anti-OX40 (CD134) antibody. A male proportion of over 75% was recorded, with mean age 60 years and range roughly 20 to 85.

Sequenced by immunoSEQ multiplex PCR; TCRdb stores in-frame clones only, minus some. The sample lists approximately 120,000 clones, about nine tenths seen once, with more than 0.7% in the top ten. As to this clone: Its antigen is unknown.

Study-level results: At 0.1-3.0 mg/kg, partial responders had clonal expansion among the lowest observed. At 0.1 to 3.0 mg/kg and by week 6, clonal expansion occurred in CD4+ and CD8+ blood T cells.

Germline loops: CDR1 SEHNR, CDR2 FQNEAQ (reference sequence). The CDR3 covers 14 residues. The V gene lost 2 bases and the J gene lost 6 bases, with 10 bases spanning the gap. This receptor was obtained from an adult with an advanced solid tumor such as melanoma, head and neck, liver or kidney cancer. The chain links TRBV7-9 to TRBJ1-4; D might be TRBD1 (5 bases). The specimen was CD4+ or CD8+ T cells sorted from blood, collected in a trial of the OX40 agonist ivuxolimab. The CDR3 sequence: CASSLQQGDEKLFF. CDR3 in DNA: TGTGCCAGCAGCTTACAGCAAGGGGATGAAAAACTGTTTTTT.